These 31 T cell receptor beta chains were all obtained from the same sample, sequenced in a study of shared clonotypes between healthy human individuals (TCRdb year 2020). Libraries came from the immunoSEQ multiplex PCR assay. Sourced from immuneACCESS, this table was stored by TCRdb with only in-frame sequences that have V and J called. A share of the clones is absent; for the studies checked, an unresolved V gene accounts for under half, and the remainder has no known explanation. The table for this sample lists about 2.2 million clones; around 93% of them were counted only once. About 1.7% of the sample comes from the top ten. CD8 naive samples consisted of CD45RO-negative cells that were positively selected for CCR7, yielding a CD45RA+CCR7+ population without TemRA cells. Source material: naive CD8+ T cells from PBMCs. In the paper's terms, the cell subset or site label means: CD45RA+CCR7+. Receptors originate from a man between 18 and 29 years old in good health. Some clones in this sample may be carry-over from other donors' samples.

The chain uses TRBV5-8 and TRBJ1-5, with D unresolved. CDR1 and CDR2 (germline): SGHTS, YDEGEE. The CDR3 is 13 amino acids. V was shortened by 0 bases and J by 5 bases, with 6 bases between the two germline ends. CDR3 protein: CASSLADHQPQHF. CDR3 coding DNA: TGTGCCAGCAGCTTGGCGGACCATCAGCCCCAGCATTTT. Based on the CDR3 plus reference TRBV5-8 and TRBJ1-5, the full variable domain is EAGVTQSPTHLIKTRGQQATLRCSPISGHTSVYWYQQALGLGLQFLLWYDEGEERNRGNFPPRFSGRQFPNYSSELNVNALELEDSALYLCASSLADHQPQHFGDGTRLSIL.

This clone was picked up one time. The chain combines TRBV10-2 with TRBJ2-5, with D perhaps given as TRBD1 or TRBD2 (6 bases each). From germline, CDR1 is WSHSY and CDR2 SAAADI. The CDR3 is made up of 13 amino acids. Between the trimmed V and J ends, which lost 6 bases and 3 bases, there was a span of 11 bases. CDR3 coding DNA: TGCGCCAGCAGGGAAAGGGGGGAAGAGACCCAGTACTTC. This codes for CASRERGEETQYF.

The rearrangement uses TRBV29-1 and TRBJ2-1, with D possibly matching TRBD1 (6 bases). The V gene's germline CDR1 is SQVTM and CDR2 ANQGSEA. CDR3 length equals 13 residues. Trimming shortened V by 7 bases and J by 4 bases, and 14 bases separated the two germline ends. The CDR3 DNA reads TGCAGCGCCGTCGGGACACCTTACAATGAGCAGTTCTTC. Its protein product is CSAVGTPYNEQFF.

As regards this clone: Other DNA variants within this sample encode the same CDR3. J is TRBJ1-1 and V is TRBV6-5, with D uncertain. The CDR3 consists of 14 residues. Germline assignment: CDR1 MNHEY and CDR2 SVGAGI. The ends were cut back, 0 bases at V and 6 bases at J, with 11 bases in the middle. CDR3 sequence reads: CASSYSEGIAEAFF. For the CDR3, the DNA is TGTGCCAGCAGTTACTCTGAGGGTATCGCTGAAGCTTTCTTT.

V usage is TRBV6-1 and J usage is TRBJ2-7; D tentatively reads TRBD1 or TRBD2 (5 bases each). The V gene lost 1 base and the J gene lost 2 bases, with 6 bases spanning the gap. The CDR3 contains 13 residues. Germline lookup yields CDR1 MNHNS and CDR2 SASEGT. The CDR3 sequence is CASSEGDAYEQYF. Written as DNA, the CDR3 is TGTGCCAGCAGTGAAGGGGACGCCTACGAGCAGTACTTC.

The rearrangement uses TRBV10-3 and TRBJ2-7; possibly TRBD2 for D (6 bases). Trimming left V 6 bases short and J 0 bases short, with 12 bases between. The CDR3 runs to 14 residues. Germline loops: CDR1 ENHRY, CDR2 SYGVKD. CDR3 coding DNA: TGTGCCATCAGCCCCTCCGGGAGCTCCTACGAGCAGTACTTC. It translates to CAISPSGSSYEQYF.

The chain employs TRBV7-2 and TRBJ2-1, with 9 bases identical to TRBD1. This CDR3 is 15 amino acids long. The V and J ends lost 3 bases and 5 bases, in that order; junction bases with no gene match: 5. Germline values: CDR1 SGHTA, CDR2 FQGNSA. The CDR3 DNA follows: TGTGCCAGCAGCTTGGACAGGGGTTATAACAATGAGCAGTTCTTC. Protein: CASSLDRGYNNEQFF.

The chain is built from TRBV7-9 and TRBJ1-1, with D perhaps matching TRBD1 (5 bases). The CDR3 spans 12 residues. V was cut by 7 bases and J by 10 bases, with 16 bases left in between. Germline CDR1 reads SEHNR; CDR2 reads FQNEAQ (reference sequence). CDR3 nucleotides: TGTGCCAGCAACCTTGGGGGTCTGGGAGCTTTCTTT. Its protein product is CASNLGGLGAFF.

The chain links TRBV4-3 to TRBJ2-3, with 9 bases matching TRBD1. Germline values: CDR1 LGHNA, CDR2 YSLEER. Trimming at V came to 4 bases and at J to 1 base, leaving 3 bases not matched to a gene. The CDR3 consists of 15 residues. The CDR3 protein is CASSPQGAGTDTQYF. CDR3 sequence (DNA): TGCGCCAGCAGCCCACAGGGGGCTGGCACAGATACGCAGTATTTT.

J is TRBJ2-1 and V is TRBV28, with 9 bases aligning to TRBD2. The CDR3 sequence is 15 residues long. The V gene end was trimmed by 7 bases and the J gene end by 8 bases; junction bases not matched to a gene: 12. Germline-derived CDR1 and CDR2 are MDHEN and SYDVKM. CDR3 residues: CASTPGLAVSDEQFF. The CDR3 nucleotides are TGTGCCAGCACCCCGGGACTAGCAGTTTCCGATGAGCAGTTCTTC.

Points on this clone: Other DNA sequences in this sample translate to the same CDR3. This rearrangement joins TRBV19 to TRBJ2-1; TRBD2 is a possible D gene (6 bases). V was trimmed by 5 bases and J by 4 bases, leaving 9 bases between them. Germline V CDR1 and CDR2: LNHDA, SQIVND (reference sequence). The CDR3 loop spans 13 amino acids. In DNA form, the CDR3 reads TGTGCCAGTAGTCCTCGGGGGTACAATGAGCAGTTCTTC. It translates to CASSPRGYNEQFF.

About this clone: The same CDR3 also results from other DNA sequences found in this sample. The V gene is TRBV29-1, the J gene TRBJ1-2; 9 nucleotides agree with TRBD1. The germline CDR1 and CDR2 sequences are SQVTM and ANQGSEA. This CDR3 is built from 13 residues. V trimming: 6 bases; J trimming: 3 bases; junction bases outside the gene matches: 5. In nucleotides, the CDR3 is TGCAGCGTCCCGGGACAGGGTGACTATGGCTACACCTTC. Protein product: CSVPGQGDYGYTF. The variable domain in full, with the rest retrieved from reference TRBV29-1 and TRBJ1-2, is SAVISQKPSRDICQRGTSLTIQCQVDSQVTMMFWYRQQPGQSLTLIATANQGSEATYESGFVIDKFPISRPNLTFSTLTVSNMSPEDSSIYLCSVPGQGDYGYTFGSGTRLTVV.

The chain links TRBV9 to TRBJ2-1, with D possibly being TRBD1 (6 bases). Germline V gene data show CDR1 as SGDLS and CDR2 as YYNGEE. This CDR3 region has 15 residues. V lost 0 bases and J lost 8, with 15 bases in between. The CDR3 spells CASSVGAGAAYEQFF. CDR3 nucleotides: TGTGCCAGCAGCGTAGGGGCAGGGGCGGCCTATGAGCAGTTCTTC.

Concerning this clone: Distinct nucleotide sequences in the sample also encode this CDR3. The V and J genes are TRBV27 and TRBJ2-7; the match to TRBD2 covers 8 bases. This CDR3 contains 16 residues. Germline CDR1 MNHEY, CDR2 SMNVEV (reference sequence). V lost 5 bases and J lost 0; bases outside the gene matches: 9. DNA of the CDR3: TGTGCCAGCAGTCCCTCTAGCGGGCACAGCTCCTACGAGCAGTACTTC. Residues: CASSPSSGHSSYEQYF.

The rearrangement uses TRBV29-1 and TRBJ1-2, with a tentative D call TRBD1 (5 bases). The CDR3 has 14 amino acids. Germline CDR1 is SQVTM and CDR2 is ANQGSEA. Trimming stripped 0 bases from V and 3 bases from J, with 11 bases between. The chain's CDR3 is CSVEDSDSYYGYTF. In DNA form, the CDR3 reads TGCAGCGTTGAAGATTCAGACAGTTACTATGGCTACACCTTC.

The gene calls are TRBV7-9 and TRBJ2-1; D possibly corresponds to TRBD2 (6 bases). This CDR3 spans 15 amino acids. V lost 5 bases to trimming and J lost 5 bases, with 16 bases between them. From germline, CDR1 is SEHNR and CDR2 FQNEAQ (reference sequence). The CDR3 is CASSPPGRGDNEQFF. The CDR3 DNA sequence: TGTGCCAGCAGCCCTCCAGGGCGGGGCGACAATGAGCAGTTCTTC.

This sequence joins TRBV5-8 and TRBJ1-1; maybe TRBD1 (5 bases). Per germline, CDR1 SGHTS and CDR2 YDEGEE. Trimming left V 4 bases short and J 1 base short, with 11 bases between. The CDR3 is made up of 14 amino acids. The CDR3 coding sequence is TGTGCCAGCAGCCCCAGGGACCCGAACACTGAAGCTTTCTTT. Its protein is CASSPRDPNTEAFF. Full variable domain (remainder filled in from reference TRBV5-8 and TRBJ1-1): EAGVTQSPTHLIKTRGQQATLRCSPISGHTSVYWYQQALGLGLQFLLWYDEGEERNRGNFPPRFSGRQFPNYSSELNVNALELEDSALYLCASSPRDPNTEAFFGQGTRLTVV.

The chain carries TRBV29-1 and TRBJ2-1; D remains unclear. Trimming cost V 5 bases and J 4 bases, with 12 bases left between them. Germline CDR1 reads SQVTM; CDR2 reads ANQGSEA. The CDR3 totals 13 residues. The CDR3 DNA is TGCAGCGTTTATGGTGGTAATTACAATGAGCAGTTCTTC. This codes for CSVYGGNYNEQFF.

This chain joins TRBV27 and TRBJ2-7; D is undetermined. V was clipped by 5 bases and J by 3 bases, with 14 bases between them. Germline CDR1 and CDR2: MNHEY and SMNVEV (reference sequence). The length of the CDR3 is 14 residues. In nucleotides, the CDR3 is TGTGCCAGCAGTGTGACGCCGACCGTCTACGAGCAGTACTTC. Encoded protein: CASSVTPTVYEQYF.

The chain employs TRBV5-4 and TRBJ1-3; D ambiguous. V was trimmed by 3 bases and J by 0 bases, leaving 7 bases between them. CDR3 size: 14 residues. Per the germline V gene, CDR1 is SGHNT and CDR2 is YYREEE (reference sequence). Written as DNA, the CDR3 is TGTGCCAGCAGCTCGGACCTCTCTGGAAACACCATATATTTT. The encoded protein is CASSSDLSGNTIYF.

The V gene is TRBV4-3, the J gene TRBJ2-5; D gene uncertain. Germline values: CDR1 LGHNA, CDR2 YSLEER. The CDR3 totals 13 residues. Deletions cut 0 bases from V and 6 bases from J, with 8 bases between. The chain's CDR3 is CASSQDRFQTQYF. The CDR3 DNA sequence: TGCGCCAGCAGCCAAGATAGGTTTCAGACCCAGTACTTC.

This rearrangement joins TRBV7-2 to TRBJ2-6; D unclear. The germline gives CDR1 SGHTA, CDR2 FQGNSA. The CDR3 is 15 residues long. Trimming took off 3 bases at V and 3 bases at J, with 9 bases between the two ends. CDR3 in DNA: TGTGCCAGCAGCTTGGGTCCCTTTGGGGCCAACGTCCTGACTTTC. This codes for CASSLGPFGANVLTF.

The chain's CDR3 is CASRSRTGGGAGGWETQYF. Here the CDR3 DNA reads TGTGCCAGCAGATCCCGGACAGGCGGAGGTGCGGGAGGGTGGGAGACCCAGTACTTC. The gene calls are TRBV11-2 and TRBJ2-5; 9 nucleotides agree with TRBD2. Germline V gene sequence: CDR1 SGHAT, CDR2 FQNNGV. There are 19 residues in the CDR3. V shed 6 bases and J 5 bases; nucleotides not matched to a gene: 22.

The rearrangement uses TRBV6-6 and TRBJ1-2; D gene ambiguous. The germline CDR1 and CDR2 sequences are MNHNY and SVGAGI (reference sequence). V gave up 2 bases and J gave up 5 bases, with 3 bases separating them. The CDR3 is made up of 11 amino acids. The CDR3 nucleotides are TGTGCCAGCAGTTACGAATATGGCTACACCTTC. Protein: CASSYEYGYTF.

In the case of this clone: Within the sample, other DNA sequences also encode this same CDR3. The V call is TRBV5-6, the J call TRBJ1-1; no definite D call. The ends were cut back, 0 bases at V and 1 base at J, with 7 bases in the middle. Germline V gene sequence: CDR1 SGHDT, CDR2 YYEEEE. This CDR3 region has 14 residues. The CDR3, as DNA: TGTGCCAGCAGCTTGGGGCGGACGAACACTGAAGCTTTCTTT. Its protein is CASSLGRTNTEAFF.

The rearrangement links TRBV4-1 to TRBJ2-7; unclear D gene. Germline V gene sequence: CDR1 MGHRA, CDR2 YSYEKL. The CDR3 sequence is 14 residues long. Trimming removed 0 bases at V and 3 bases at J, with 9 bases between. The CDR3: CASSQDHSFYEQYF. CDR3 nucleotides: TGCGCCAGCAGCCAAGATCACTCCTTCTACGAGCAGTACTTC.

The rearrangement uses TRBV19 and TRBJ1-2; D is unclear. Germline CDR1 is LNHDA and CDR2 is SQIVND (reference sequence). V shed 5 bases and J shed 8 bases, with 12 bases lying between them. The CDR3 is 12 residues long. This CDR3 is CASSSWSEGYTF. The CDR3 DNA is TGTGCCAGTAGTTCATGGTCCGAGGGCTACACCTTC.

The gene calls are TRBV1 and TRBJ2-3; no DNA check was done on the table's D call, TRBD2. TRBV1 is labeled a pseudogene. The CDR3 consists of 16 residues. Here the CDR3 reads CTSSQEGTSATDTQYF. The CDR3 coding sequence is TGCACCAGCAGCCAAGAGGGAACTAGCGCCACAGATACGCAGTATTTT.

The chain combines TRBV5-1 with TRBJ2-1, with 12 bases aligning to TRBD2. The CDR3 contains 20 residues. After removal of 0 bases from V and 0 bases from J, the junction contained 10 bases not matched to a gene. The germline CDR1 and CDR2 sequences are SGHRS and YFSETQ. Written as DNA, the CDR3 is TGCGCCAGCAGCTTGGTGGCTAGCGGGAGGGCCCCTTCCTCCTACAATGAGCAGTTCTTC. This encodes CASSLVASGRAPSSYNEQFF.

The J gene is TRBJ2-1, the V gene TRBV28, with D possibly TRBD2 on 6 matching bases. CDR3 length equals 14 residues. Germline V lookup: CDR1 MDHEN, CDR2 SYDVKM. V was trimmed by 3 bases and J by 3 bases, leaving 9 bases between them. CDR3 nucleotide sequence: TGTGCCAGCAGTTTCCGCGGGGACTACAATGAGCAGTTCTTC. Translation: CASSFRGDYNEQFF.

This clone appeared once. CDR3 region: CASSQTPGLALSGELFF. The DNA of the CDR3 is TGTGCCAGCAGCCAGACGCCGGGACTAGCATTATCTGGGGAGCTGTTTTTT. The V call is TRBV7-8, the J call TRBJ2-2; 9 positions agree with TRBD2. Germline V gene lookup returns CDR1 SGHVS and CDR2 FQNEAQ. The junction had 15 bases not matched to a gene; V was cut back by 5 bases and J by 8 bases. The CDR3 is 17 residues long.